This is a list of T cell receptor delta chains from one sample in a study of Vδ1+ human thymocytes. TCRdb reapplied CATT to the multiplex PCR reads. Here the sample spans about 53,000 delta-chain clones, about 15% being singletons. Sequenced: Vdelta1+ gamma-delta thymocytes from the thymus. These receptors all come from a girl less than two years old who had congenital heart surgery. Each CDR3 is given with its conserved first and last residue. D genes are given only for firm matches. Only some rows state a clone size, as once, few, many or a class for expanded clones.

j_gene,d_gene,v_gene,abundance,CDR3aa,CDR3nt
TRDJ1,.,TRDV2,medium-sized,CACVRSSYSHKYTDKLIF,TGTGCCTGTGTAAGATCGTCGTACTCCCACAAGTACACCGATAAACTCATCTTT
TRDJ1,.,TRDV1,.,CALGGPQTDPNGVEGRNAFYTDKLIF,TGTGCTCTTGGGGGGCCCCAGACGGATCCTAATGGCGTCGAGGGGAGGAACGCGTTTTACACCGATAAACTCATCTTT
TRDJ1,TRDD3,TRDV1,.,CALGVGLTLTGGYAYIGRRSTDKLIF,TGTGCTCTTGGGGTTGGATTAACCCTTACTGGGGGATACGCCTATATTGGTCGGAGATCCACCGATAAACTCATCTTT
TRDJ1,TRDD3,TRDV1,few,CALGKSQRLLGDTAADLKNTDKLIF,TGTGCTCTTGGGAAGAGTCAAAGGCTACTGGGGGATACCGCCGCGGATTTGAAAAACACCGATAAACTCATCTTT
TRDJ1,TRDD3,TRDV1,.,CALGARTGEVPLIF,TGTGCTCTTGGGGCGAGAACTGGGGAAGTTCCACTCATCTTT
TRDJ1,.,TRDV1,few,CALGDELFLFTDKLIF,TGTGCTCTTGGGGATGAATTGTTCCTATTCACCGATAAACTCATCTTT
TRDJ1,TRDD3,TRDV1,.,CALGEGGSLVGSLGAIYTDKLIF,TGTGCTCTTGGGGAAGGGGGGAGTTTGGTTGGTTCGCTGGGGGCTATATACACCGATAAACTCATCTTT
TRDJ1,TRDD3,TRDV1,.,CALGELRPGTGGYALYTDKLIF,TGTGCTCTTGGGGAACTTCGACCTGGTACTGGGGGATACGCTCTATACACCGATAAACTCATCTTT
TRDJ1,.,TRDV1,few,CALGFHTPPKAVDKLIF,TGTGCTCTTGGGTTCCATACACCTCCGAAAGCAGTCGATAAACTCATCTTT
TRDJ1,.,TRDV1,.,CALGALGWGCDKLIF,TGTGCTCTTGGGGCCCTGGGCTGGGGCTGCGATAAACTCATCTTT
TRDJ1,.,TRDV1,.,CALGWILRGGTRDTDKLIF,TGTGCTCTTGGGTGGATCCTACGGGGGGGTACGAGGGACACCGATAAACTCATCTTT
TRDJ1,.,TRDV1,.,CALGEFTSSGEFTDKLIF,TGTGCTCTTGGGGAATTTACCTCCTCGGGGGAATTCACCGATAAACTCATCTTT
TRDJ1,TRDD3,TRDV1,few,CALGTPRGILTDKLIF,TGTGCTCTTGGGACCCCTAGGGGGATACTAACCGATAAACTCATCTTT
TRDJ1,TRDD2,TRDV1,.,CALGDLFLLPYVGRADKLIF,TGTGCTCTTGGGGACCTTTTCCTACTACCTTACGTGGGGAGGGCCGATAAACTCATCTTT
TRDJ1,.,TRDV1,.,CALGAPRGSHTDKLIF,TGTGCTCTTGGGGCTCCCCGGGGGTCTCACACCGATAAACTCATCTTT
TRDJ1,.,TRDV1,.,CALGELGYLGSGVYTDKLIF,TGTGCTCTTGGGGAACTGGGTTACCTCGGCTCTGGGGTGTACACCGATAAACTCATCTTT
TRDJ1,TRDD3,TRDV1,few,CALGEHPTDLYWGIRPHTDKLIF,TGTGCTCTTGGGGAACACCCCACAGACCTTTACTGGGGGATACGCCCCCACACCGATAAACTCATCTTT
TRDJ1,TRDD3,TRDV1,once,CALGEGSPGDTDKLIF,TGTGCTCTTGGGGAAGGTTCTCCGGGGGATACCGATAAACTCATCTTT
TRDJ1,.,TRDV2,.,CACGTAGVVGYTDKLIF,TGTGCCTGTGGCACCGCTGGGGTTGTGGGTTACACCGATAAACTCATCTTT
TRDJ1,.,TRAV29/DV5,many,CAASAFEGYTRGDTDKLIF,TGTGCAGCAAGCGCGTTCGAAGGATACACCAGGGGAGACACCGATAAACTCATCTTT
TRDJ1,TRDD3,TRAV29/DV5,few,CAASGLPSHYDVLGDTTDKLIF,TGTGCAGCAAGCGGGCTACCTTCCCACTACGACGTACTGGGGGATACAACCGATAAACTCATCTTT
TRDJ1,.,TRDV1,.,CALGETATLGDKLIF,TGTGCTCTTGGGGAAACTGCCACGCTGGGGGATAAACTCATCTTT
TRDJ1,TRDD3,TRDV1,.,CALTPLLTTGYELIF,TGTGCTCTGACCCCCCTTCTTACAACGGGATACGAACTCATCTTT
TRDJ1,TRDD3,TRDV1,.,CALGEPSPPETKLGESSYTDKLIF,TGTGCTCTTGGGGAACCCTCTCCCCCCGAGACCAAATTGGGGGAATCCTCGTACACCGATAAACTCATCTTT
TRDJ1,.,TRDV1,few,CALQASGRSNKLIF,TGTGCTCTTCAAGCGTCGGGTCGCTCTAATAAACTCATCTTT
TRDJ1,TRDD2,TRDV1,few,CALGDSQPSYQYWTDKLIF,TGTGCTCTTGGGGATTCCCAACCTTCCTACCAGTACTGGACCGATAAACTCATCTTT
TRDJ1,TRDD3,TRDV1,few,CALGEPTVALLGGHKLIF,TGTGCTCTTGGGGAACCTACGGTCGCCTTACTGGGGGGTCATAAACTCATCTTT
TRDJ1,TRDD3,TRDV1,.,CALGDRGDPPYTDKLIF,TGTGCTCTTGGGGATCGGGGGGATCCACCGTACACCGATAAACTCATCTTT
TRDJ1,.,TRDV1,few,CALGDLPTGWGLVSERYTDKLIF,TGTGCTCTTGGGGACCTACCTACGGGCTGGGGACTGGTATCTGAGCGGTACACCGATAAACTCATCTTT
TRDJ1,.,TRDV1,few,CALGELGYTDKLIF,TGTGCTCTTGGGGAACTGGGCTACACCGATAAACTCATCTTT
TRDJ1,TRDD3,TRDV2,few,CACDTPGYWGIPYTDKLIF,TGTGCCTGTGACACCCCAGGGTACTGGGGGATCCCGTACACCGATAAACTCATCTTT
TRDJ1,TRDD3,TRDV1,.,CALGDPLKAGGVRRADKLIF,TGTGCTCTTGGGGACCCCTTAAAAGCTGGGGGAGTACGTAGGGCCGATAAACTCATCTTT
TRDJ1,.,TRDV1,.,CALAFEGLPMYTDKLIF,TGTGCTCTTGCCTTCGAGGGGCTACCAATGTACACCGATAAACTCATCTTT
TRDJ1,.,TRDV1,.,CALGEPPPTGQVLPLYTDKLIF,TGTGCTCTTGGGGAACCCCCCCCCACGGGTCAGGTACTGCCCCTGTACACCGATAAACTCATCTTT
TRDJ1,TRDD3,TRDV1,few,CALGERPSYQVLGDTPYTDKLIF,TGTGCTCTTGGGGAGCGGCCTTCCTACCAAGTACTGGGGGATACGCCGTACACCGATAAACTCATCTTT
TRDJ1,.,TRDV2,many,CACDTWLKIEGKLIF,TGTGCCTGTGACACCTGGTTAAAGATAGAAGGTAAACTCATCTTT
TRDJ1,TRDD3,TRDV1,few,CALGDSQNWGMTTDKLIF,TGTGCTCTTGGGGATTCACAAAACTGGGGGATGACTACCGATAAACTCATCTTT
TRDJ1,TRDD3,TRDV1,.,CALGEWPVLGDVTDKLIF,TGTGCTCTTGGGGAATGGCCTGTACTGGGGGATGTAACCGATAAACTCATCTTT
TRDJ1,TRDD3,TRDV2,medium-sized,CACDTLGDNTDKLIF,TGTGCCTGTGACACCCTGGGGGATAACACCGATAAACTCATCTTT
TRDJ1,TRDD3,TRDV1,.,CALGEKDYWGSYTDKLIF,TGTGCTCTTGGGGAAAAAGATTACTGGGGGTCGTACACCGATAAACTCATCTTT
TRDJ1,TRDD3,TRDV1,.,CALGEKGPLRTWGNTDKLIF,TGTGCTCTTGGGGAAAAGGGGCCCCTACGTACGTGGGGGAACACCGATAAACTCATCTTT
TRDJ1,TRDD3,TRAV29/DV5,few,CAASASHSPFSTLGDLGIYTDKLIF,TGTGCAGCAAGCGCGTCTCACAGCCCCTTTTCGACACTGGGGGACCTTGGGATATACACCGATAAACTCATCTTT
TRDJ1,.,TRDV1,.,CALGGPGLATDKLIF,TGTGCTCTTGGGGGACCGGGATTGGCCACCGATAAACTCATCTTT
TRDJ1,.,TRDV1,.,CALGELWLTFTDKLIF,TGTGCTCTTGGGGAACTGTGGCTGACTTTCACCGATAAACTCATCTTT
TRDJ1,TRDD3,TRDV1,few,CALGAHSSAVAGGYAGFNDKLIF,TGTGCTCTTGGCGCGCACTCCAGTGCAGTGGCTGGGGGATACGCCGGATTTAACGATAAACTCATCTTT
TRDJ1,.,TRDV1,few,CALGELCNTDKLIF,TGTGCTCTTGGGGAATTATGCAACACCGATAAACTCATCTTT
TRDJ1,TRDD3,TRDV1,.,CALGELKSVDDPLGDTPNTDKLIF,TGTGCTCTTGGGGAACTAAAAAGTGTCGACGACCCACTGGGGGATACGCCAAACACCGATAAACTCATCTTT
TRDJ1,TRDD2,TRDV1,.,CALGDRPTFLPAWAYTDKLIF,TGTGCTCTTGGGGACCGACCGACTTTCCTACCAGCATGGGCGTACACCGATAAACTCATCTTT
TRDJ1,.,TRDV1,.,CALGERGCEIPYTDKLTF,TGTGCTCTTGGGGAACGTGGGTGCGAAATTCCCTACACCGATAAACTCACCTTT
TRDJ1,.,TRDV1,.,CALGEHVPTTNADTDKLIF,TGTGCTCTTGGGGAACACGTCCCCACCACCAACGCGGACACCGATAAACTCATCTTT
TRDJ1,TRDD3,TRDV1,.,CALGALLGDTDKLIF,TGTGCTCTTGGGGCTCTTTTGGGGGATACCGATAAACTCATCTTT
TRDJ1,TRDD3,TRDV1,.,CALGETRLPTVPGGGYGKTPYTDKLIF,TGTGCTCTTGGGGAAACACGCCTTCCTACGGTCCCGGGTGGGGGATACGGCAAAACCCCGTACACCGATAAACTCATCTTT
TRDJ1,TRDD3,TRDV1,few,CALGGHLRRGILYDKLIF,TGTGCTCTTGGGGGACACCTACGCCGCGGGATACTCTACGATAAACTCATCTTT
TRDJ1,.,TRDV3,.,CAFTFFLPQKLIF,TGTGCCTTTACGTTTTTTCTGCCCCAAAAACTCATCTTT
TRDJ1,TRDD3,TRDV1,few,CALGALHLFTVALGDTLEYTDKLIF,TGTGCTCTTGGGGCCTTACACCTTTTTACAGTTGCCTTGGGGGATACGCTTGAGTACACCGATAAACTCATCTTT